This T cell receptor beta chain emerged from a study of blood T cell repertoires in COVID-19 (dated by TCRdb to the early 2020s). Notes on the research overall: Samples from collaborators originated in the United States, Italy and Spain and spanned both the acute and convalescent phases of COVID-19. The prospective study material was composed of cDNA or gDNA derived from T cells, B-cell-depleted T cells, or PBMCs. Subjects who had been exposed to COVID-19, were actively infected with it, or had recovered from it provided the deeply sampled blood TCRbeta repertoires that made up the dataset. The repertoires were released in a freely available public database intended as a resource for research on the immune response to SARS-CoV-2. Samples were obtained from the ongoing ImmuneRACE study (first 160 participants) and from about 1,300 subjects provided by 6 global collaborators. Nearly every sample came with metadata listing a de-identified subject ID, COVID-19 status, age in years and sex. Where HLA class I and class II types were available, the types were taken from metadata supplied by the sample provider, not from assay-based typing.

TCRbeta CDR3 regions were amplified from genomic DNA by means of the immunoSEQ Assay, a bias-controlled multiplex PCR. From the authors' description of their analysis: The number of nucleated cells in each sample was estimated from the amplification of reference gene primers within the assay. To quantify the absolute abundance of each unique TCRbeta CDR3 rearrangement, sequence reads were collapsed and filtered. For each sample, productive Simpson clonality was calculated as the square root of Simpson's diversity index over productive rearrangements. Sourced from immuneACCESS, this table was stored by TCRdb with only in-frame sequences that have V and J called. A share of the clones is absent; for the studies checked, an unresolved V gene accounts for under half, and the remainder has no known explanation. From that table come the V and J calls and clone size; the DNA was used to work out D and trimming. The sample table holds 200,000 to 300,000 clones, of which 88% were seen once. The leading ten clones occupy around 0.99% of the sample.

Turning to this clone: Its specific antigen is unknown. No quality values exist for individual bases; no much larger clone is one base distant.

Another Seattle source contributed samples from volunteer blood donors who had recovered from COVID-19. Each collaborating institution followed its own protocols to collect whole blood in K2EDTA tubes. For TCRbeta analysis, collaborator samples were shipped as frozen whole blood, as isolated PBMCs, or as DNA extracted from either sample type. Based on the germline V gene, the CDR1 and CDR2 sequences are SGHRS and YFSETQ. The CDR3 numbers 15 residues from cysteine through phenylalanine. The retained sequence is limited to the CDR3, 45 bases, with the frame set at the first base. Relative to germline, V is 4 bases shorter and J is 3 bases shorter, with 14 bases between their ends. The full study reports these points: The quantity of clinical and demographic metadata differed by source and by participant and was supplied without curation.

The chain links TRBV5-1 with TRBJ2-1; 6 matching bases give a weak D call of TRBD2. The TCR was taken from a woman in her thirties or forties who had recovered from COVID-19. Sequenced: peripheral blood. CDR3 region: CASSVWGESYNEQFF. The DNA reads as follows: TGCGCCAGCAGCGTGTGGGGGGAGAGCTACAATGAGCAGTTCTTC.